What follows are 29 T cell receptor beta chains derived from one specimen sequenced in a study of CD8 T cells in Susac syndrome. It was with random hexamers that roughly 0.45 to 1 ug RNA was reverse transcribed. Each CDR3 protein gets one entry after TCRdb re-called the immunoSEQ multiplex PCR reads with MiXCR. The sample lists about 200,000 distinct CDR3 sequences, under 97% occurring once. The sequenced sample was CD4+ T cells from PBMCs. The origin of the receptors is a human donor with multiple sclerosis.

The J gene is TRBJ2-7, the V gene TRBV20-1, with TRBD1 identical over 10 bases. Unmatched junction bases numbered 10, after V lost 5 bases and J lost 6 bases. This CDR3 is 14 amino acids long. Per the germline V gene, CDR1 is DFQATT and CDR2 is SNEGSKA (reference sequence). The DNA of the CDR3 is TGCAGTGCTCCCCCCGGGACAGGGGACCTCGAGCAGTACTTC. It encodes CSAPPGTGDLEQYF.

The chain is built from TRBV20-1 and TRBJ2-5; 9 bases are shared with TRBD2. The junction had 8 bases not matched to a gene; V was cut back by 4 bases and J by 5 bases. The CDR3 is 14 amino acids. CDR1 and CDR2 (germline): DFQATT, SNEGSKA (reference sequence). The CDR3: CSATRGSGGETQYF. CDR3 bases: TGCAGTGCTACCCGTGGGAGCGGGGGGGAGACCCAGTACTTC.

J is TRBJ2-7 and V is TRBV28; D gene uncertain. Germline CDR1 and CDR2: MDHEN and SYDVKM. The ends were cut back, 2 bases at V and 2 bases at J, with 4 bases in the middle. This CDR3 spans 12 amino acids. Written as DNA, the CDR3 is TGTGCCAGCAGTTTACAGGCCTACGAGCAGTACTTC. Amino acids: CASSLQAYEQYF. Full variable domain (outside the CDR3, taken from reference TRBV28 and TRBJ2-7): DVKVTQSSRYLVKRTGEKVFLECVQDMDHENMFWYRQDPGLGLRLIYFSYDVKMKEKGDIPEGYSVSREKKERFSLILESASTNQTSMYLCASSLQAYEQYFGPGTRLTVT.

CDR3 residues: CAWSGLNQPQHF. CDR3 bases: TGTGCCTGGAGTGGCCTGAATCAGCCCCAGCATTTT. The gene calls are TRBV30 and TRBJ1-5; D not certain. CDR1 and CDR2 (germline): GTSNPN, SVGIG (reference sequence). Trimming left V 1 base short and J 4 bases short, with 5 bases between. CDR3 size: 12 residues. Variable domain in full (rest from reference TRBV30 and TRBJ1-5): SQTIHQWPATLVQPVGSPLSLECTVEGTSNPNLYWYRQAAGRGLQLLFYSVGIGQISSEVPQNLSASRPQDRQFILSSKKLLLSDSGFYLCAWSGLNQPQHFGDGTRLSIL.

This chain uses TRBV30 with TRBJ1-5, with D perhaps TRBD1 (6 bases). Germline loops: CDR1 GTSNPN, CDR2 SVGIG (reference sequence). The CDR3 runs 13 residues. The V end lost 3 bases, the J end lost 7 bases, and 13 bases lay between the germline ends. CDR3 protein: CAWSEGGDQPQHF. CDR3 in DNA: TGTGCCTGGAGCGAGGGGGGCGACCAGCCCCAGCATTTT.

Here the CDR3 reads CASSPLSDNTEAFF. CDR3 bases: TGTGCCAGCTCCCCTTTGTCAGACAACACTGAAGCTTTCTTT. The V call is TRBV18, the J call TRBJ1-1; D unresolved. Germline lookup yields CDR1 KGHSH and CDR2 LQKENI. Deletions cut 6 bases from V and 2 bases from J, with 13 bases between. This CDR3 comprises 14 residues.

This chain links TRBV6-5 with TRBJ1-1; D may be TRBD1 (5 bases). The ends were cut back, 6 bases at V and 3 bases at J, with 11 bases in the middle. CDR1 is MNHEY, CDR2 SVGAGI, per germline. The CDR3 extends over 13 amino acids. CDR3 in amino acids: CASSWVRDTEAFF. The CDR3 bases are TGTGCCAGCAGCTGGGTCAGGGACACTGAAGCTTTCTTT.

The rearrangement uses TRBV6-1 and TRBJ1-6; no reliable D call. Per germline, CDR1 MNHNS and CDR2 SASEGT. This CDR3 is built from 14 residues. The V end lost 0 bases, the J end lost 6 bases, and 6 bases lay between the germline ends. Written as DNA, the CDR3 is TGTGCCAGCAGTGAAGCGAAGGGTAATTCACCCCTCCACTTT. This translates into CASSEAKGNSPLHF.

This chain connects TRBV4-1 to TRBJ2-7; TRBD2 aligns across 8 bases. Germline V lookup: CDR1 MGHRA, CDR2 YSYEKL. This CDR3 contains 14 residues. V lost 2 bases to trimming and J lost 3 bases; unmatched junction nucleotides: 3. The CDR3 region is CASSQSSGDYEQYF. The CDR3 DNA follows: TGCGCCAGCAGCCAAAGTAGCGGGGACTACGAGCAGTACTTC.

The chain combines TRBV28 with TRBJ1-1; D unresolved. V was pared by 6 bases and J by 0 bases, with 14 bases between. The CDR3 covers 15 residues. Germline V lookup: CDR1 MDHEN, CDR2 SYDVKM. The CDR3 protein is CASRPRRAMNTEAFF. CDR3 in DNA: TGTGCCAGCAGACCCCGACGGGCCATGAACACTGAAGCTTTCTTT.

The V gene is TRBV10-3, the J gene TRBJ1-5, with TRBD1 matching 7 bases. The CDR3 spans 14 residues. The ends lost 6 bases at V and 5 bases at J; junction bases unmatched: 7. Germline CDR1 and CDR2: ENHRY and SYGVKD. Here the CDR3 DNA reads TGTGCCATCAGCCGGGACAGCGGTCATCAGCCCCAGCATTTT. Residues: CAISRDSGHQPQHF.

In DNA form, the CDR3 reads TGTGCCAGCAGCCCACTAGCATCCCAAGAGACCCAGTACTTC. Protein sequence: CASSPLASQETQYF. This chain joins TRBV7-9 and TRBJ2-5; D is possibly TRBD2 (6 bases). Trimming pared 5 bases from V and 1 base from J, leaving 11 bases between. Looked up from germline, CDR1 is SEHNR and CDR2 is FQNEAQ (reference sequence). The CDR3 is 14 residues long.

The rearrangement links TRBV29-1 to TRBJ1-2; D may be TRBD1 (5 bases). Germline V gives CDR1 SQVTM, CDR2 ANQGSEA. The CDR3 is made up of 12 amino acids. Trimming stripped 4 bases from V and 10 bases from J, with 16 bases between. The CDR3 DNA reads TGCAGCGTTGCGGACACCGCAGCCACCTACACCTTC. Amino acids: CSVADTAATYTF.

The V call is TRBV19, the J call TRBJ1-5, with a weak D call TRBD1 (6 bases). The ends were cut back, 2 bases at V and 2 bases at J, with 10 bases in the middle. The germline V gene has CDR1 LNHDA and CDR2 SQIVND (reference sequence). CDR3 length equals 15 residues. The CDR3 nucleotides read TGTGCCAGTAGTATATCAGGGGTTCGCAATCAGCCCCAGCATTTT. It translates to CASSISGVRNQPQHF.

The CDR3 reads CASTLQRGDYEQYF. Written as DNA, the CDR3 is TGTGCCAGCACCCTTCAGCGGGGGGACTACGAGCAGTACTTC. This rearrangement joins TRBV6-1 to TRBJ2-7; 9 bases line up with TRBD2. V shed 7 bases, J shed 3 bases, and the junction held 7 bases outside the gene matches. Germline V lookup: CDR1 MNHNS, CDR2 SASEGT. The CDR3 has 14 residues.

This clonotype showed up just once. V gene TRBV14 combines with J gene TRBJ1-5; unclear D gene. The germline V and J ends were trimmed by 1 base and 7 bases, with 5 bases remaining between them. The CDR3 runs 12 residues. Germline lookup yields CDR1 SGHDN and CDR2 FVKESK. The chain's CDR3 is CASSQGFQPQHF. The CDR3, as DNA: TGTGCCAGCAGCCAAGGGTTCCAGCCCCAGCATTTT.

The V gene is TRBV29-1, the J gene TRBJ2-7; D call uncertain. Trimming shortened V by 2 bases and J by 0 bases, and 8 bases separated the two germline ends. The CDR3 consists of 13 residues. Germline loops: CDR1 SQVTM, CDR2 ANQGSEA. The CDR3 protein is CSVERAGSYEQYF. Written as DNA, the CDR3 is TGCAGCGTTGAAAGGGCAGGCTCCTACGAGCAGTACTTC.

This clonotype occurred once. The gene calls are TRBV18 and TRBJ1-5; D uncertain. V gave up 3 bases and J gave up 1 base, with 7 bases separating them. Per the germline V gene, CDR1 is KGHSH and CDR2 is LQKENI. This CDR3 contains 14 residues. This chain's CDR3 is CASSPKQSNQPQHF. The CDR3 DNA follows: TGTGCCAGCTCACCGAAGCAGAGCAATCAGCCCCAGCATTTT.

The chain uses TRBV30 and TRBJ2-7, with D possibly being TRBD1 (6 bases). The CDR3 is 12 residues long. The V end was cut by 3 bases, the J end by 5 bases, with 11 bases between. The V gene's germline CDR1 is GTSNPN and CDR2 SVGIG (reference sequence). CDR3 protein: CAWSETGNEQYF. DNA of the CDR3: TGTGCCTGGAGCGAAACAGGGAACGAGCAGTACTTC.

This chain links TRBV20-1 with TRBJ2-5, with a tentative D call TRBD2 (6 bases). V lost 6 bases and J 4 bases, leaving 12 bases between the germline ends. CDR1 is DFQATT and CDR2 is SNEGSKA in the germline V gene (reference sequence). This CDR3 spans 12 amino acids. The CDR3 bases are TGCAGTGCCGGCGGGGAGGTAGAGACCCAGTACTTC. Amino acids: CSAGGEVETQYF.

The CDR3 protein is CASSMGTDLTEAFF. In DNA, the CDR3 is TGTGCCAGTAGTATGGGGACAGACCTGACTGAAGCTTTCTTT. The rearrangement uses TRBV19 and TRBJ1-1; 7 nucleotides match TRBD1. The CDR3 sequence is 14 residues long. Germline V gene lookup returns CDR1 LNHDA and CDR2 SQIVND (reference sequence). The V gene end was trimmed by 3 bases and the J gene end by 5 bases; junction bases not matched to a gene: 6. Full variable domain (missing parts from reference TRBV19 and TRBJ1-1): DGGITQSPKYLFRKEGQNVTLSCEQNLNHDAMYWYRQDPGQGLRLIYYSQIVNDFQKGDIAEGYSVSREKKESFPLTVTSAQKNPTAFYLCASSMGTDLTEAFFGQGTRLTVV.

The CDR3 here is CASSPGTGRTEAFF. The CDR3 DNA follows: TGTGCCAGCAGCCCCGGGACAGGGAGAACTGAAGCTTTCTTT. The chain is built from TRBV14 and TRBJ1-1; 9 bases are a match to TRBD1. CDR1 is SGHDN, CDR2 FVKESK, per germline. V shed 4 bases and J 5 bases; nucleotides not matched to a gene: 5. This CDR3 has 14 residues.

The chain uses TRBV23-1 and TRBJ2-4; TRBD1 aligns across 11 bases. TRBV23-1 is an ORF, and what it does is uncertain. V shed 2 bases, J shed 6 bases, and the junction held 6 bases outside the gene matches. The CDR3 is made up of 16 amino acids. The CDR3 reads CASSQGQGALGNIQYF. As DNA, the CDR3 is TGCGCCAGCAGTCAAGGACAGGGGGCATTGGGAAACATTCAGTACTTC.

The chain carries TRBV4-3 and TRBJ2-3; 7 bases map to TRBD2. This CDR3 comprises 15 residues. The V gene end was trimmed by 0 bases and the J gene end by 3 bases; junction bases not matched to a gene: 3. Germline CDR1 LGHNA, CDR2 YSLEER. The CDR3 coding sequence is TGCGCCAGCAGCCAAGATCAGCGGGGTACAGATACGCAGTATTTT. Encoded protein: CASSQDQRGTDTQYF.

This sequence joins TRBV20-1 and TRBJ2-7; D is undetermined. This CDR3 is built from 14 residues. Germline V lookup: CDR1 DFQATT, CDR2 SNEGSKA (reference sequence). V was cut by 0 bases and J by 3 bases, with 12 bases left in between. CDR3 sequence: CSARDGSRRYEQYF. CDR3 sequence (DNA): TGCAGTGCTAGAGATGGAAGCAGGCGCTACGAGCAGTACTTC.

The rearrangement uses TRBV2 and TRBJ2-3; D perhaps matches TRBD2 (7 bases). CDR1 and CDR2 (germline): SNHLY, FYNNEI. The V end lost 3 bases, the J end lost 6 bases, and 13 bases lay between the germline ends. This CDR3 has 14 residues. In DNA form, the CDR3 reads TGTGCCAGCAGTGATGTCGGGGGGCGGGATACGCAGTATTTT. Translating gives CASSDVGGRDTQYF.

This sequence joins TRBV28 and TRBJ2-4, with TRBD1 matching 9 bases. The CDR3 consists of 14 residues. V was pared by 6 bases and J by 6 bases, with 6 bases of the junction left unmatched. Germline V gene data show CDR1 as MDHEN and CDR2 as SYDVKM. The CDR3 DNA reads as TGTGCCAGCAGGGGAGCGGGACAGGGAAACATTCAGTACTTC. Translating it yields CASRGAGQGNIQYF.

V and J are TRBV7-2 and TRBJ2-2; D possibly matches TRBD1 or TRBD2 (5 bases each). Germline V gene sequence: CDR1 SGHTA, CDR2 FQGNSA. The CDR3 length is 14 residues. V dropped 4 bases and J dropped 9 bases, with 15 bases sitting between them. The CDR3 region has the DNA TGTGCCAGCAGCTCGGGACCTCCCCCGCGGGAGCTGTTTTTT. Its protein product is CASSSGPPPRELFF.

This clonotype was observed once. The rearrangement joins TRBV4-3 to TRBJ2-1, with a weak D call TRBD2 (7 bases). Trimming took off 4 bases at V and 6 bases at J, with 19 bases between the two ends. The CDR3 is 16 amino acids. The germline V gene has CDR1 LGHNA and CDR2 YSLEER. The CDR3 DNA follows: TGCGCCAGCAGCCTCTCTCGGGGGGCCGTCCGCAATGAGCAGTTCTTC. This gives the protein CASSLSRGAVRNEQFF.